The 19 T cell receptor beta chains reported below all come from one sample, sequenced in a study of early T cells in non-severe SARS-CoV-2 infection. TCRdb fed the 5' RACE reads into MiXCR, producing one record per CDR3 protein. Among about 69,000 distinct CDR3 sequences listed, more than 3.5% were seen once. This material consisted of whole blood, taken at baseline. Every receptor here comes from an adult who was a healthcare worker with PCR-confirmed SARS-CoV-2 infection or an uninfected control (not recorded which). The donor label of this sample is uncertain.

This clonotype was detected ten times or more. The chain uses TRBV7-9 and TRBJ1-1; perhaps TRBD1 as D (6 bases). CDR3 size: 14 residues. The germline V gene encodes CDR1 SEHNR and CDR2 FQNEAQ (reference sequence). Trimming took 4 bases from V and 4 from J, leaving 13 bases between them. The CDR3 loop is CASSSDRLTTEAFF. The DNA for the CDR3 is TGTGCCAGCAGCTCCGACAGGTTGACCACTGAAGCTTTCTTT.

This rearrangement joins TRBV29-1 to TRBJ2-7, with a tentative D call TRBD1 (5 bases). This CDR3 contains 13 residues. V lost 7 bases and J lost 5, with 18 bases in between. CDR1 and CDR2 (germline): SQVTM, ANQGSEA. This CDR3 is CSGRRVGGNEQYF. The CDR3 nucleotides are TGCAGCGGTCGCAGGGTGGGTGGGAACGAGCAGTACTTC.

This clonotype was recorded a few times. The CDR3 sequence is CASSLNPETEAFF. DNA for the CDR3: TGTGCCAGCAGCTTAAACCCAGAGACTGAAGCTTTCTTT. The J gene is TRBJ1-1, the V gene TRBV7-9; D is undetermined. The V end lost 2 bases, the J end lost 5 bases, and 9 bases lay between the germline ends. The CDR3 loop spans 13 amino acids. Per germline, CDR1 SEHNR and CDR2 FQNEAQ (reference sequence).

Turning to this clonotype: The junction departs from germline at one end; a sequencing error may be responsible. This chain connects TRBV20-1 to TRBJ1-2, with D maybe TRBD1 (5 bases). The CDR3 extends over 15 amino acids. Per the germline V gene, CDR1 is DFQATT and CDR2 is SNEGSKA (reference sequence). The CDR3 spells CSASPRGFPNYSYTF. The CDR3 DNA sequence: TGCAGTGCTAGCCCCCGGGGGTTCCCTAACTATAGCTACACCTTC.

In this sample, this clonotype turned up many times. The genes are TRBV7-2 and TRBJ2-1; 8 nucleotides match TRBD1. The CDR3 loop spans 15 amino acids. CDR1 is SGHTA and CDR2 is FQGNSA in the germline V gene. Trimming cost V 1 base and J 4 bases; bases outside gene matches: 3. The CDR3 here is CASSLGQGRYNEQFF. CDR3 nucleotides: TGTGCCAGCAGCTTAGGACAGGGGAGGTACAATGAGCAGTTCTTC.

In this sample, this clonotype turned up many times. The V gene is TRBV9, the J gene TRBJ1-1; unclear D gene. This CDR3 spans 16 amino acids. The germline gives CDR1 SGDLS, CDR2 YYNGEE. Trimming stripped 0 bases from V and 4 bases from J, with 16 bases between. This chain's CDR3 is CASSVGGRRGFTEAFF. In nucleotides, the CDR3 is TGTGCCAGCAGCGTAGGAGGTAGGCGAGGTTTCACTGAAGCTTTCTTT.

Only a few counts were recorded for this clonotype. The rearrangement joins TRBV30 to TRBJ2-7; tentative D call: TRBD1 (5 bases). Trimming pared 0 bases from V and 2 bases from J, leaving 8 bases between. CDR1 and CDR2 from the germline V gene are GTSNPN and SVGIG (reference sequence). CDR3 length: 13 residues. The chain's CDR3 is CAWSVAGPYEQYF. DNA of the CDR3: TGTGCCTGGAGTGTAGCAGGGCCCTACGAGCAGTACTTC. Together with reference TRBV30 and TRBJ2-7, the CDR3 gives the full variable domain: SQTIHQWPATLVQPVGSPLSLECTVEGTSNPNLYWYRQAAGRGLQLLFYSVGIGQISSEVPQNLSASRPQDRQFILSSKKLLLSDSGFYLCAWSVAGPYEQYFGPGTRLTVT.

This sequence joins TRBV19 and TRBJ1-5; no reliable D call. Trimming removed 8 bases from V and 3 bases from J, with 5 bases in between. CDR3 size: 11 residues. Per germline, CDR1 LNHDA and CDR2 SQIVND (reference sequence). DNA for the CDR3: TGTGCCAGTGGTACCAATCAGCCCCAGCATTTT. Encoded protein: CASGTNQPQHF.

This clonotype was picked up many times. The chain is built from TRBV7-8 and TRBJ2-5; D is ambiguous. Trimming shortened V by 1 base and J by 0 bases, and 3 bases separated the two germline ends. Germline assignment: CDR1 SGHVS and CDR2 FQNEAQ. This CDR3 has 13 residues. The CDR3 region is CASSLGYQETQYF. CDR3 nucleotide sequence: TGTGCCAGCAGCTTAGGGTACCAAGAGACCCAGTACTTC.

This clonotype was seen a few times. The chain employs TRBV5-1 and TRBJ2-2; 9 bases agree with TRBD1. Germline V lookup: CDR1 SGHRS, CDR2 YFSETQ. This CDR3 is built from 15 residues. V was pared by 4 bases and J by 5 bases, with 6 bases of the junction left unmatched. The CDR3 reads CASSHGTGYTGELFF. CDR3 bases: TGCGCCAGCAGCCACGGGACAGGGTATACCGGGGAGCTGTTTTTT.

This clonotype appeared a few times. The chain recombines TRBV7-9 with TRBJ1-1; D is undetermined. CDR3 length equals 14 residues. Germline V lookup: CDR1 SEHNR, CDR2 FQNEAQ (reference sequence). Between the trimmed V and J ends, which lost 3 bases and 0 bases, there was a span of 8 bases. CDR3 nucleotide sequence: TGTGCCAGCAGCTTCTTAAGGATGAACACTGAAGCTTTCTTT. Its protein product is CASSFLRMNTEAFF. The complete variable domain, with remaining parts taken from reference TRBV7-9 and TRBJ1-1, reads DTGVSQNPRHKITKRGQNVTFRCDPISEHNRLYWYRQTLGQGPEFLTYFQNEAQLEKSRLLSDRFSAERPKGSFSTLEIQRTEQGDSAMYLCASSFLRMNTEAFFGQGTRLTVV.

This clonotype was seen repeatedly, ten times or more. This chain uses TRBV20-1 with TRBJ1-5; 7 nucleotides match TRBD1. This CDR3 comprises 15 residues. V shed 1 base, J shed 6 bases, and the junction held 9 bases outside the gene matches. Germline V lookup: CDR1 DFQATT, CDR2 SNEGSKA (reference sequence). DNA of the CDR3: TGCAGTGCTAGAGTACACCGGGACAGTCCTCAGCCCCAGCATTTT. The encoded protein is CSARVHRDSPQPQHF.

This clonotype was counted at least ten times. The chain recombines TRBV11-2 with TRBJ1-1, with TRBD1 matching 10 bases. Germline-derived CDR1 and CDR2 are SGHAT and FQNNGV. Unmatched junction bases numbered 5, after V lost 3 bases and J lost 4 bases. This CDR3 contains 15 residues. For the CDR3, the DNA is TGTGCCAGCAGCTTTACGGACAGGGGGATCACTGAAGCTTTCTTT. Amino acid sequence: CASSFTDRGITEAFF.

This clonotype was detected many times. The chain uses TRBV24-1 and TRBJ1-1; D perhaps matches TRBD1 (5 bases). This CDR3 comprises 15 residues. V was shortened by 2 bases and J by 5 bases, with 14 bases between the two germline ends. Germline CDR1 KGHDR, CDR2 SFDVKD. The CDR3: CATSDSRVGKTEAFF. DNA for the CDR3: TGTGCCACCAGTGATTCCAGGGTCGGAAAGACTGAAGCTTTCTTT.

This clonotype was found many times. The J gene is TRBJ1-5, the V gene TRBV5-4; D ambiguous. Looked up from germline, CDR1 is SGHNT and CDR2 is YYREEE (reference sequence). The CDR3 loop spans 15 amino acids. Trimming took 1 base from V and 0 from J, leaving 8 bases between them. The CDR3 DNA follows: TGTGCCAGCAGCTTGTCGATCCATAGCAATCAGCCCCAGCATTTT. As protein: CASSLSIHSNQPQHF.

In this sample, this clonotype turned up many times. The chain couples TRBV5-5 to TRBJ2-5, with 13 bases identical to TRBD2. The V segment lost 5 bases and the J segment 5 bases; nucleotides outside the gene matches: 6. Germline V gives CDR1 SGHKS, CDR2 YYEKEE (reference sequence). The length of the CDR3 is 15 residues. The CDR3, as DNA: TGTGCCAGCAGTTCCGGACTAGCGGGGGTGGAGACCCAGTACTTC. This codes for CASSSGLAGVETQYF.

This chain connects TRBV7-7 to TRBJ2-2, with 10 bases fitting TRBD2. CDR1 SSHAT and CDR2 FNYEAQ come from the germline V gene (reference sequence). The CDR3 has 12 amino acids. CDR3 loop: CASGGRTGELFF. CDR3 coding DNA: TGTGCTAGCGGGGGGAGAACCGGGGAGCTGTTTTTT.

Only a few counts were recorded for this clonotype. The chain is built from TRBV5-1 and TRBJ1-1; D remains unclear. Germline V CDR1 and CDR2: SGHRS, YFSETQ. CDR3 length: 18 residues. With 0 bases removed from V and 1 base from J, the gap between germline ends came to 19 bases. This CDR3 is CASSLGSRGGVGNTEAFF. The CDR3 region has the DNA TGCGCCAGCAGCTTGGGCTCTCGTGGCGGTGTAGGGAACACTGAAGCTTTCTTT.

This clonotype was detected many times. J is TRBJ1-6 and V is TRBV7-3, with a weak D call TRBD1 (5 bases). The CDR3 has 14 amino acids. V was shortened by 8 bases and J by 6 bases, with 14 bases between the two germline ends. The germline V gene has CDR1 SGHTA and CDR2 FQGTGA. The CDR3 sequence is CASRGTAPNSPLHF. Written as DNA, the CDR3 is TGTGCCAGCCGAGGGACGGCCCCTAATTCACCCCTCCACTTT.